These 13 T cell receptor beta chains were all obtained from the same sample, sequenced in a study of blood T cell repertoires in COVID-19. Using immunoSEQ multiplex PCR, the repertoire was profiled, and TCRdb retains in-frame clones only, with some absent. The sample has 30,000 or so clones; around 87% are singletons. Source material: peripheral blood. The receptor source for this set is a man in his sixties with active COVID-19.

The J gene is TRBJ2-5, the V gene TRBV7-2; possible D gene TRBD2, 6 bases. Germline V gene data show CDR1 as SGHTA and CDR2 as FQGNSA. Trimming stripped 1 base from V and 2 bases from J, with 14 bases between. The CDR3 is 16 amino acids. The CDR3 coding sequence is TGTGCCAGCAGCTTAGGCAGCCTAGCGATACAAGAGACCCAGTACTTC. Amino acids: CASSLGSLAIQETQYF. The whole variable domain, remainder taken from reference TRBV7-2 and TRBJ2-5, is GAGVSQSPSNKVTEKGKDVELRCDPISGHTALYWYRQSLGQGLEFLIYFQGNSAPDKSGLPSDRFSAERTGGSVSTLTIQRTQQEDSAVYLCASSLGSLAIQETQYFGPGTRLLVL.

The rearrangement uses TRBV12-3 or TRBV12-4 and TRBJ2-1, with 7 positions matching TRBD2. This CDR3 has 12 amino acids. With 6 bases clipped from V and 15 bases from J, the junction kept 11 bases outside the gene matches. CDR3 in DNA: TGTGCCAGCAGGGAGGGCGGGGGACCTCGGTTCTTC. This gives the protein CASREGGGPRFF.

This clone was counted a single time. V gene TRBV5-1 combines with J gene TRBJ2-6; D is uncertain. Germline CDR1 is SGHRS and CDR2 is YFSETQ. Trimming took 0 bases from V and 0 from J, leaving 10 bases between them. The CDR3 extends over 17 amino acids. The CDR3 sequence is CASSLDSINSGANVLTF. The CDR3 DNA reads TGCGCCAGCAGCTTGGACTCTATTAACTCTGGGGCCAACGTCCTGACTTTC.

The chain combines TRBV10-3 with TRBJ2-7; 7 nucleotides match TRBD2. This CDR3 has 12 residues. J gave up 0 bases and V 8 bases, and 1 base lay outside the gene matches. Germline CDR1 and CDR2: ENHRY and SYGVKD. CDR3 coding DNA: TGTGCCATCGGCGGGAGCTCCTACGAGCAGTACTTC. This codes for CAIGGSSYEQYF.

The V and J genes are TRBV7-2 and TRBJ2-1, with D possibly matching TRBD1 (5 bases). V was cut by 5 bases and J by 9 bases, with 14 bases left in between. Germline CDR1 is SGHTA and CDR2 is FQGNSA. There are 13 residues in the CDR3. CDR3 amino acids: CASSLSRGGEQFF. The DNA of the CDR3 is TGTGCCAGCAGCCTGAGTAGGGGCGGTGAGCAGTTCTTC.

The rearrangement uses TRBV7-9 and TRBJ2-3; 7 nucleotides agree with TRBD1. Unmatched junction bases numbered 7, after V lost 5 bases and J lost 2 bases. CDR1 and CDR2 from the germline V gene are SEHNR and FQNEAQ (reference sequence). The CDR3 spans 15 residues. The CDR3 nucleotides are TGTGCCAGCAGCCGTCCCGGACAGGACACAGATACGCAGTATTTT. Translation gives CASSRPGQDTDTQYF.

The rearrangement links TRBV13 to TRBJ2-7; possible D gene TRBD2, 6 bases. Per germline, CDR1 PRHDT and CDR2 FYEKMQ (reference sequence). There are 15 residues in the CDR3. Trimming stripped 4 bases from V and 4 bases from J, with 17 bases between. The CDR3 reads CASSSPRSRGYEQYF. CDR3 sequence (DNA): TGTGCCAGCAGCTCCCCCCGCAGCCGGGGGTACGAGCAGTACTTC.

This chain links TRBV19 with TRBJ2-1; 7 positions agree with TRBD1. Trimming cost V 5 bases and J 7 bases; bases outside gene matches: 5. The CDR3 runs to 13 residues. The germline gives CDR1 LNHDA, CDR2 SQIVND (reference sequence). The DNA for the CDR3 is TGTGCCAGTAGTTTCACAGGGGTTAATGAGCAGTTCTTC. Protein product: CASSFTGVNEQFF.

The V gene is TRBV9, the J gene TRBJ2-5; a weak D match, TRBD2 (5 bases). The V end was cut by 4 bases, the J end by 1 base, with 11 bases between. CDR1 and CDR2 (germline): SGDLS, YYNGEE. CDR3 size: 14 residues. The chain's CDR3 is CASSLGSAQETQYF. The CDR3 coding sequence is TGTGCCAGCAGCCTGGGGAGCGCCCAAGAGACCCAGTACTTC.

The CDR3 DNA reads as TGTGCCAGAAGACTAGCGGAACTACAAGAGACCCAGTACTTC. Its protein product is CARRLAELQETQYF. The rearrangement joins TRBV19 to TRBJ2-5; TRBD2 matches 9 bases. This CDR3 has 14 amino acids. Trimming removed 9 bases from V and 2 bases from J; junction bases left unmatched: 7. CDR1 is LNHDA and CDR2 is SQIVND in the germline V gene (reference sequence).

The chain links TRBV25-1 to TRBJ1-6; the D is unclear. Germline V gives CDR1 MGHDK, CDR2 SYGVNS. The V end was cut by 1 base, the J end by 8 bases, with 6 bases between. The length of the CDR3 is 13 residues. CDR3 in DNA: TGTGCCAGCAGTGAATCCCCTCATTCACCCCTCCACTTT. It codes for CASSESPHSPLHF.

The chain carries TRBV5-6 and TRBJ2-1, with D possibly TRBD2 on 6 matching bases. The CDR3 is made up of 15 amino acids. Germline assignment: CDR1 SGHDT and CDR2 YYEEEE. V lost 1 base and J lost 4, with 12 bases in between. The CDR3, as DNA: TGTGCCAGCAGCTTGTTGGTACGGGGGTACAATGAGCAGTTCTTC. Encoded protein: CASSLLVRGYNEQFF.

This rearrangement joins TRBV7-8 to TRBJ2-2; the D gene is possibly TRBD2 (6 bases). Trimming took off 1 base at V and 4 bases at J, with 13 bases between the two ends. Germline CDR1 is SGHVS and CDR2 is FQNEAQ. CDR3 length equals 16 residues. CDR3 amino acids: CASSLVTGGPTGELFF. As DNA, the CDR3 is TGTGCCAGCAGCTTAGTCACAGGAGGGCCCACCGGGGAGCTGTTTTTT.